The TCR beta chain under discussion was sequenced for a study of T cell responses to AZD1222 COVID-19 vaccine. Points from the study as a whole: Two doses of AZD1222 preceded a rise in Spike-specific TCR breadth and depth. The donor group comprised mostly white British people and more females; the analysis possibly underestimated clonal diversity. No repertoire was sampled before or during the peak T cell response, only after it. Reportedly, nearly half the spike-specific TCRs target unmutated variant regions.

Turning to this clone: Its antigen is undetermined.

TCRdb's table, derived via immunoSEQ multiplex PCR, lists solely in-frame clones and lacks some. In the table there are roughly 150,000 clones, about 91% of which are singletons. This CDR3 spans 15 amino acids. Unmatched junction bases numbered 5, after V lost 0 bases and J lost 8 bases. The germline gives CDR1 SGDLS, CDR2 YYNGEE. The chain links TRBV9 to TRBJ2-1; 10 bases are a match to TRBD2. This clonotype was sampled from an adult who received the AZD1222 COVID-19 vaccine. Sequenced here: peripheral blood, sampled 28 days after the second AZD1222 dose. CDR3 region: CASSVAERGGYEQFF. In DNA form, the CDR3 reads TGTGCCAGCAGCGTAGCGGAGCGGGGGGGCTATGAGCAGTTCTTC.